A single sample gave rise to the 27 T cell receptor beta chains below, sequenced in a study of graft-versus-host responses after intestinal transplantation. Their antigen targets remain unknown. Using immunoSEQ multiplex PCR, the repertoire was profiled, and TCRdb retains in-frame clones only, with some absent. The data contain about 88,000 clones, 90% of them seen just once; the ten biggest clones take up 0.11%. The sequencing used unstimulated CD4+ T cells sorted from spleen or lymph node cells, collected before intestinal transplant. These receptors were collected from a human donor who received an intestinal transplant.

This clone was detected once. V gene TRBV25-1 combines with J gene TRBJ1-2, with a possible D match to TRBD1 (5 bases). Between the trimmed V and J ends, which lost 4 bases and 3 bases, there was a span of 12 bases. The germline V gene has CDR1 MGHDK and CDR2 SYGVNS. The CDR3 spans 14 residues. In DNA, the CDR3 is TGTGCCAGCAGTGCCTGGGGGGACCACTATGGCTACACCTTC. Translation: CASSAWGDHYGYTF.

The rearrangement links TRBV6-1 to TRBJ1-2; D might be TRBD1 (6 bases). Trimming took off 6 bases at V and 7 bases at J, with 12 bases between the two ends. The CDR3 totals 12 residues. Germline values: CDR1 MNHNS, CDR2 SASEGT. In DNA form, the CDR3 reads TGTGCCAGCAGGGGGGGGCCTAGTGGCTACACCTTC. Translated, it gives CASRGGPSGYTF.

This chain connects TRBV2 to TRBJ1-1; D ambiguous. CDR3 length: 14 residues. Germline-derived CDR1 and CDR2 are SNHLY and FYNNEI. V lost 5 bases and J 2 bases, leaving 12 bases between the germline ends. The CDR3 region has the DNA TGTGCCAGCAGTTACTCCCGCGGAAACACTGAAGCTTTCTTT. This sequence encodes CASSYSRGNTEAFF. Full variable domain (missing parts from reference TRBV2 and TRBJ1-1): EPEVTQTPSHQVTQMGQEVILRCVPISNHLYFYWYRQILGQKVEFLVSFYNNEISEKSEIFDDQFSVERPDGSNFTLKIRSTKLEDSAMYFCASSYSRGNTEAFFGQGTRLTVV.

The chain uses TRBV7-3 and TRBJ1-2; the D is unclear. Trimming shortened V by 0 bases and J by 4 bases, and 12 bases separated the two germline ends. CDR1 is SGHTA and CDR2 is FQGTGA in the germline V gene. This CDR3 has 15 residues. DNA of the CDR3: TGTGCCAGCAGCTTAACTGGCAGCGGTAGCTATGGCTACACCTTC. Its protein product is CASSLTGSGSYGYTF.

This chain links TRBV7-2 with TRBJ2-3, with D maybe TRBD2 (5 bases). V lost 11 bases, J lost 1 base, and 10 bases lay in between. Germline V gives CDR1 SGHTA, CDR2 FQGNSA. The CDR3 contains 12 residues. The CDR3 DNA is TGTGCCCCCGAGCGGCGCACAGATACGCAGTATTTT. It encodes CAPERRTDTQYF.

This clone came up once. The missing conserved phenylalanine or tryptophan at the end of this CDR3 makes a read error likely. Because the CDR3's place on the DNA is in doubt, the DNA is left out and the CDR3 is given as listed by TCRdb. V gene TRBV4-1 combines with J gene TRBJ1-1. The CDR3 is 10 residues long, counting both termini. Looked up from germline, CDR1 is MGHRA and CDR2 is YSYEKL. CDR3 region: CASSHRTGGV.

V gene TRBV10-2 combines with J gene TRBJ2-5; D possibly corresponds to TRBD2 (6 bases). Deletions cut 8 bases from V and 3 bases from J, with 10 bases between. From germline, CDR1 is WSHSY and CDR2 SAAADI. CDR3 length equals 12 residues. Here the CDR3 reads CASGTGKETQYF. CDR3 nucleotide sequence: TGCGCCAGCGGGACTGGAAAAGAGACCCAGTACTTC.

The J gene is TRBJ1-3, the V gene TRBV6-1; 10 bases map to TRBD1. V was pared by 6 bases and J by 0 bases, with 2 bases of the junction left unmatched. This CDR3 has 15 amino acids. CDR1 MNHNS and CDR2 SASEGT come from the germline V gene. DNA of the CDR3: TGTGCCAGCAGCAGACAGGGGGCCTCTGGAAACACCATATATTTT. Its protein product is CASSRQGASGNTIYF.

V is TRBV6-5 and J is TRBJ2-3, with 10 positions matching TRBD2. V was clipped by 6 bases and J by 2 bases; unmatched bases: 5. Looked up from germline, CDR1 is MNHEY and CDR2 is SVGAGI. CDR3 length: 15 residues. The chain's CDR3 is CASRGLAGATDTQYF. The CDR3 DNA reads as TGTGCCAGCAGAGGGCTAGCGGGGGCCACAGATACGCAGTATTTT.

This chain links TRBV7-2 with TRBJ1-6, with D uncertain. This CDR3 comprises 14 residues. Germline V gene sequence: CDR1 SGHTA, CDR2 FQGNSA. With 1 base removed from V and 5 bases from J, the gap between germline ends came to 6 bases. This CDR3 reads CASSLGVNNSPLHF. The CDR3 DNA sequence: TGTGCCAGCAGCTTAGGCGTCAATAATTCACCCCTCCACTTT.

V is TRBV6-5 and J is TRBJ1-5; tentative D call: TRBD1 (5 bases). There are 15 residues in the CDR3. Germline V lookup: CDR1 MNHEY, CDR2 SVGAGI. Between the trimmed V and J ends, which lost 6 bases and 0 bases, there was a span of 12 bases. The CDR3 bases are TGTGCCAGCAGGTTCCGGGGGGATAGCAATCAGCCCCAGCATTTT. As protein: CASRFRGDSNQPQHF.

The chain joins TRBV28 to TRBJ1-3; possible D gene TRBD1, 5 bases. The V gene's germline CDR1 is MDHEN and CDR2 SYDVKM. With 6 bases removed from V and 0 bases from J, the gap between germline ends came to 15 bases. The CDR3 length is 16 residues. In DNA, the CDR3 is TGTGCCAGCAGCCACAAGACAGCGAACTCTGGAAACACCATATATTTT. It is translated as CASSHKTANSGNTIYF.

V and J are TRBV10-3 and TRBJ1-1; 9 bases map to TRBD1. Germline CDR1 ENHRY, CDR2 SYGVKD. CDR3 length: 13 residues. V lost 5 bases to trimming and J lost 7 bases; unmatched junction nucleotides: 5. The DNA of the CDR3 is TGTGCCATCAGTCCAACGGGACAGGGTGAAGCTTTCTTT. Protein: CAISPTGQGEAFF.

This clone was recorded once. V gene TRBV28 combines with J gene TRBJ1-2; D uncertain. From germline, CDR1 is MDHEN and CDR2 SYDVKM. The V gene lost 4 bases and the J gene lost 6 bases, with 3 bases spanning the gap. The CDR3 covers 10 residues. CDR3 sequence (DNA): TGTGCCAGCAGTTCTCATGGCTACACCTTC. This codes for CASSSHGYTF.

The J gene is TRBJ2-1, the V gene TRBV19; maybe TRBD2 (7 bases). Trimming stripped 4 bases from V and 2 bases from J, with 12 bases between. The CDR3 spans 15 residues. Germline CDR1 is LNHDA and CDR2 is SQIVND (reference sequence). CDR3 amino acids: CASSTEGGTYNEQFF. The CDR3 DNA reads TGTGCCAGTAGTACCGAGGGGGGGACCTACAATGAGCAGTTCTTC.

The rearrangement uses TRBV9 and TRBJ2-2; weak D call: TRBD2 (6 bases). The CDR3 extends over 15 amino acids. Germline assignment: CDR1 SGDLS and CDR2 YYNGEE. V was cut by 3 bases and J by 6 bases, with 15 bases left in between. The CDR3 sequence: CASSATGTLAGELFF. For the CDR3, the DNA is TGTGCCAGCAGCGCAACCGGGACTTTAGCCGGGGAGCTGTTTTTT.

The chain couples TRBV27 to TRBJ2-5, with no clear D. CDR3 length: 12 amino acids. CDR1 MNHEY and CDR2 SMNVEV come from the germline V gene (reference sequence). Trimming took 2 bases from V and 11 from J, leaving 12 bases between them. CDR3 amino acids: CASSLGDFGQYF. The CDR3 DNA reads TGTGCCAGCAGTTTAGGAGACTTTGGGCAGTACTTC.

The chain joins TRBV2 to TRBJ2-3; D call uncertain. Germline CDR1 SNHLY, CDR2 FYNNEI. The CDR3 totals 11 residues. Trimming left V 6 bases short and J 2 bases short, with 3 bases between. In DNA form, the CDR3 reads TGTGCCAGCAGGGCCACAGATACGCAGTATTTT. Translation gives CASRATDTQYF.

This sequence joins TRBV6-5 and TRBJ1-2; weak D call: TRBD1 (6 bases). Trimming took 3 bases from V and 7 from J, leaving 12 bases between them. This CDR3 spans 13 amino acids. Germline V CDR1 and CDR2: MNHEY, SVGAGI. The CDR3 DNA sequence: TGTGCCAGCAGTTATAGGGGGACGAGTGGCTACACCTTC. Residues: CASSYRGTSGYTF.

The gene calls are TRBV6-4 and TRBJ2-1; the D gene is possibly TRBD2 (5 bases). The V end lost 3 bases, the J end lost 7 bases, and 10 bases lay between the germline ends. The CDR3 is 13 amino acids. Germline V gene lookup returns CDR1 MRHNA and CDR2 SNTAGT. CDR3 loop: CASSEAALNEQFF. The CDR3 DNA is TGTGCCAGCAGTGAAGCGGCTCTAAATGAGCAGTTCTTC.

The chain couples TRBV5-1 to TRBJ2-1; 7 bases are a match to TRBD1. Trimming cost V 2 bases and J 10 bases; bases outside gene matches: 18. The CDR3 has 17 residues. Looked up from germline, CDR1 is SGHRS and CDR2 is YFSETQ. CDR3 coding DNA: TGCGCCAGCAGCTTCGGCGAGAGGGGACAGAGTACTCGGGAGCAGTTCTTC. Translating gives CASSFGERGQSTREQFF.

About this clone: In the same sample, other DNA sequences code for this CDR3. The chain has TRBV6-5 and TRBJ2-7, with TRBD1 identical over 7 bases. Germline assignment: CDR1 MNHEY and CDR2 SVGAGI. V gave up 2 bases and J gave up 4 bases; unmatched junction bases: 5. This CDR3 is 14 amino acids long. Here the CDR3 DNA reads TGTGCCAGCAGTTACAGAGGGACAGTATACGAGCAGTACTTC. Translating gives CASSYRGTVYEQYF.

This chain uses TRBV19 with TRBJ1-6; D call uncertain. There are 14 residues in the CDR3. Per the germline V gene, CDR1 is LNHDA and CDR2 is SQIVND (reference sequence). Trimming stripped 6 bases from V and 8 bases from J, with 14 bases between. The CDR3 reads CASREGSGDSPLHF. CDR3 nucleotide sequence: TGTGCCAGTAGGGAGGGCAGTGGGGATTCACCCCTCCACTTT. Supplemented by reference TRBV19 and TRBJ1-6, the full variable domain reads DGGITQSPKYLFRKEGQNVTLSCEQNLNHDAMYWYRQDPGQGLRLIYYSQIVNDFQKGDIAEGYSVSREKKESFPLTVTSAQKNPTAFYLCASREGSGDSPLHFGNGTRLTVT.

The CDR3 DNA is TGCAGCGTTGAGTTTACATCGCCCGGCGGTACCCAGTACTTC. Residues: CSVEFTSPGGTQYF. V and J are TRBV29-1 and TRBJ2-5; D unclear. Germline V lookup: CDR1 SQVTM, CDR2 ANQGSEA. CDR3 length equals 14 residues. The V and J ends lost 3 bases and 8 bases respectively, with 19 bases between them.

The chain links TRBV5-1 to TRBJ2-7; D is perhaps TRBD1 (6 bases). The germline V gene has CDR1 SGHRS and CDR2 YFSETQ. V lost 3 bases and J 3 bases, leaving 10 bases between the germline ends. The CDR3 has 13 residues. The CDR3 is CASSSDRLYEQYF. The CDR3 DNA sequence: TGCGCCAGCAGCTCCGACAGGCTCTACGAGCAGTACTTC.

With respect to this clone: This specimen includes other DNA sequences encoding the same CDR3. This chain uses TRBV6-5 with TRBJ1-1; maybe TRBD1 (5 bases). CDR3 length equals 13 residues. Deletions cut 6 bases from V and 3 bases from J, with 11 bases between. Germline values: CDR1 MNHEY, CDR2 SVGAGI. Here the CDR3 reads CASRWGRDTEAFF. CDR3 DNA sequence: TGTGCCAGCAGATGGGGGAGGGACACTGAAGCTTTCTTT.

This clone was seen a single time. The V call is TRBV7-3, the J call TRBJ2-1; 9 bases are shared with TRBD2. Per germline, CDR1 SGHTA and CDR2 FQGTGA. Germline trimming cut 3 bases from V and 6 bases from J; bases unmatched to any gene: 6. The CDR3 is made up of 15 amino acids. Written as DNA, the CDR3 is TGTGCCAGCAGCTTCGCGGGGGGGCAGGGCAATGAGCAGTTCTTC. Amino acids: CASSFAGGQGNEQFF.